The sample holds one count of the clone carrying this T cell receptor (beta chain). Its target is not known. TCRdb re-derived calls from the reads in MiXCR, one entry per CDR3 protein. The table shows tens of thousands of distinct CDR3 sequences, with roughly an eighth occurring only once. The data are from a study of type 1 regulatory T cells. The CDR3 consists of 17 residues. Looked up from germline, CDR1 is SGHTS and CDR2 is YDEGEE. The J segment lost 6 bases and the V segment lost 4 bases, leaving 10 bases of the junction unmatched. The sequence came from a human donor in good health. The rearrangement links TRBV5-8 to TRBJ2-1; TRBD2 agrees at 13 bases. Sequencing was done on a sample of cultured non-Tr1 T cells, either the whole culture or a sorted T cell fraction (not recorded which). CDR3 sequence: CASSTGLAGPRVNEQFF. CDR3 DNA: TGTGCCAGCAGCACGGGACTAGCGGGACCCCGGGTCAATGAGCAGTTCTTC.